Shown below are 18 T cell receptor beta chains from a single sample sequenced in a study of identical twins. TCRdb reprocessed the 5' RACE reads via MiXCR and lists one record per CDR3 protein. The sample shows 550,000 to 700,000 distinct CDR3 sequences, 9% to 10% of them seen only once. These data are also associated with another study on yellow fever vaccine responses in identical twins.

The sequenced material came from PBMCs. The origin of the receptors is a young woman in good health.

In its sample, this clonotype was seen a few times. CDR3 coding DNA: TGTGCCAGCAGCCAAACCCTCCCTGCGGGAGGGCCAGGTGAGCAGTTCTTC. Translating it yields CASSQTLPAGGPGEQFF. The chain combines TRBV3-1 with TRBJ2-1; 9 bases are a match to TRBD2. With 2 bases clipped from V and 9 bases from J, the junction kept 14 bases outside the gene matches. CDR3 size: 17 residues. Germline values: CDR1 LGHDT, CDR2 YNNKEL (reference sequence).

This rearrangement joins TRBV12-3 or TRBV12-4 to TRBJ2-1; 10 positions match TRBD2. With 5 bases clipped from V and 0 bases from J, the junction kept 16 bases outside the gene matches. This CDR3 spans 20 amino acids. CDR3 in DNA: TGTGCCAGCAGTATACCCGGGACTAGCGAGTTGAGGAGCTCCTACAATGAGCAGTTCTTC. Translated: CASSIPGTSELRSSYNEQFF.

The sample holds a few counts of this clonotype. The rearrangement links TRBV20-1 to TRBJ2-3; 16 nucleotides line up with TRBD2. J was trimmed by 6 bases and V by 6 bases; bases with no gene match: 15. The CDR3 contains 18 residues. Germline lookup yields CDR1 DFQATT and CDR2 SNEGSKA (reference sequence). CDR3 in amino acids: CSARNPGTSGRAYDTQYF. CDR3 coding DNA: TGCAGTGCCAGAAACCCCGGGACTAGCGGGAGGGCCTACGATACGCAGTATTTT.

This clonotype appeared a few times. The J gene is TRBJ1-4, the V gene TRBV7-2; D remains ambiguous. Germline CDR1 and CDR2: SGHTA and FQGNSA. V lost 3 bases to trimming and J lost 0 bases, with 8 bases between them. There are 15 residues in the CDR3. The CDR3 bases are TGTGCCAGCAGCTTCCAAGACTCAACTAATGAAAAACTGTTTTTT. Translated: CASSFQDSTNEKLFF.

CDR3 coding DNA: TGTGCCATTCAAAGGACAGGGGGGACCGGGGAGCTGTTTTTT. This sequence encodes CAIQRTGGTGELFF. V gene TRBV12-3 or TRBV12-4 combines with J gene TRBJ2-2, with 10 bases lining up with TRBD1. Germline trimming cut 10 bases from V and 5 bases from J; bases unmatched to any gene: 7. The length of the CDR3 is 14 residues.

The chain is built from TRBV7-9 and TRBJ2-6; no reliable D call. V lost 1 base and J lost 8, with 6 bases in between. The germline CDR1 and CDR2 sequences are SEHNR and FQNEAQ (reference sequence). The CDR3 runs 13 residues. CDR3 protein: CASSLGSTNVLTF. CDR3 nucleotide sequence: TGTGCCAGCAGCTTAGGTTCGACCAACGTCCTGACTTTC.

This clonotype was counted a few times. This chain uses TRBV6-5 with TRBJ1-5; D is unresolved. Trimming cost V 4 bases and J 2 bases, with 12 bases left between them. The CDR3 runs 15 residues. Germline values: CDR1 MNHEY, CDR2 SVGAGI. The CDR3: CASSSPWDGNQPQHF. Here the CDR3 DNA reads TGTGCCAGCAGTTCGCCCTGGGATGGCAATCAGCCCCAGCATTTT.

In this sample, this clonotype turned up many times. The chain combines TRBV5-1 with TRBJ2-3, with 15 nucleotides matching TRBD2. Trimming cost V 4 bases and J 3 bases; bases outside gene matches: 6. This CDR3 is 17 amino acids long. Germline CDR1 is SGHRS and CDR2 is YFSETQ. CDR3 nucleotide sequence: TGCGCCAGCAGCAGGACTAGCGGGGGGGCCCGGACAGATACGCAGTATTTT. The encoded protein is CASSRTSGGARTDTQYF.

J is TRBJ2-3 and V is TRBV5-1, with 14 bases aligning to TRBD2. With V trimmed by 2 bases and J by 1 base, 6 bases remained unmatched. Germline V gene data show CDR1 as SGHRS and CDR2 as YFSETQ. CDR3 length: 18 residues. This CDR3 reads CASSLGGLAGARTDTQYF. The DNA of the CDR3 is TGCGCCAGCAGCTTAGGGGGACTAGCGGGAGCTCGCACAGATACGCAGTATTTT.

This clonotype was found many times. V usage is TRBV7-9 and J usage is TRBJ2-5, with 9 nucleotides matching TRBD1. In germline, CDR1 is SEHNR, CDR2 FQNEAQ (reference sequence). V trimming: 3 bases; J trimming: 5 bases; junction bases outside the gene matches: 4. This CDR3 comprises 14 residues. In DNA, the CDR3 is TGTGCCAGCAGCTTCCGGGACAGGGCCGAGACCCAGTACTTC. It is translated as CASSFRDRAETQYF.

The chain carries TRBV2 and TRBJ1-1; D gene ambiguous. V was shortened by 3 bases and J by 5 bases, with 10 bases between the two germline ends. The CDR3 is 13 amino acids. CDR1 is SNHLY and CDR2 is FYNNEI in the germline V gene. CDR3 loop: CASSDGRWTEAFF. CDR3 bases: TGTGCCAGCAGTGACGGTCGGTGGACTGAAGCTTTCTTT.

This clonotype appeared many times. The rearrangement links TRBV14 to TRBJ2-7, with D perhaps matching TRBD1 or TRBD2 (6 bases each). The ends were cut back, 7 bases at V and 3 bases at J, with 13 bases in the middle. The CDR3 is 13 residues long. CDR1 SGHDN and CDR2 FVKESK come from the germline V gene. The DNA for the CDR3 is TGTGCCAGCACCACGGGGGCCTACTACGAGCAGTACTTC. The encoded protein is CASTTGAYYEQYF.

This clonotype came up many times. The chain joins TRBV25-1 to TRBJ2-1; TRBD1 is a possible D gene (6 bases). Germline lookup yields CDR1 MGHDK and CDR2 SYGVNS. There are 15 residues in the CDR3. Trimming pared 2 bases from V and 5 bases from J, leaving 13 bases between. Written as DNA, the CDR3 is TGTGCCAGCAGTGAAGTACAGGGAGCTAACAATGAGCAGTTCTTC. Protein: CASSEVQGANNEQFF.

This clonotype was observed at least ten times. The CDR3 DNA follows: TGTGCCACCCAAACAGCGGGAGCGTACGAGCAGTACTTC. The encoded protein is CATQTAGAYEQYF. The chain recombines TRBV27 with TRBJ2-7; TRBD2 matches 8 bases. The V segment lost 10 bases and the J segment 4 bases; nucleotides outside the gene matches: 9. CDR3 length equals 13 residues. CDR1 is MNHEY, CDR2 SMNVEV, per germline (reference sequence).

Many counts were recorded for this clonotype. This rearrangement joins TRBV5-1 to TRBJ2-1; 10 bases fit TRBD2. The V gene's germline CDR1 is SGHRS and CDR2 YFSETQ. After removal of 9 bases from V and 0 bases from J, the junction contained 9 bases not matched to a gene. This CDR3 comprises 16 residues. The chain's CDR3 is CATAGSGGVSYNEQFF. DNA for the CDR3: TGCGCCACCGCCGGGAGCGGGGGGGTCTCCTACAATGAGCAGTTCTTC.

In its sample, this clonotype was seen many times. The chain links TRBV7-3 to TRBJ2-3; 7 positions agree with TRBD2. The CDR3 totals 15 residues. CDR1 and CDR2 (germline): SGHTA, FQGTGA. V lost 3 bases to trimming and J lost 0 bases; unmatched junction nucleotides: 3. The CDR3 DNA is TGTGCCAGCAGCTTCTGGGGGGGGAGCACAGATACGCAGTATTTT. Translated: CASSFWGGSTDTQYF.

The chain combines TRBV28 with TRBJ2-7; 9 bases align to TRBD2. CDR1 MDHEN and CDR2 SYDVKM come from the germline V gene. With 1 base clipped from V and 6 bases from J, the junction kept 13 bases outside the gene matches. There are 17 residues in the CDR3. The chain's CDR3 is CASSLSTGLAGLAEQYF. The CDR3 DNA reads TGTGCCAGCAGTTTATCTACTGGGCTAGCGGGACTCGCCGAGCAGTACTTC.

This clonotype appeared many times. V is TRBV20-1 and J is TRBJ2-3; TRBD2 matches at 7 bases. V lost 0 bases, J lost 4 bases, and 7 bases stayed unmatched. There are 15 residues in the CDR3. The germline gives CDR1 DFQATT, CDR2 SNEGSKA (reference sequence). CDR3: CSAREGRGRADTQYF. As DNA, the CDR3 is TGCAGTGCTAGAGAGGGGCGGGGGAGGGCAGATACGCAGTATTTT.